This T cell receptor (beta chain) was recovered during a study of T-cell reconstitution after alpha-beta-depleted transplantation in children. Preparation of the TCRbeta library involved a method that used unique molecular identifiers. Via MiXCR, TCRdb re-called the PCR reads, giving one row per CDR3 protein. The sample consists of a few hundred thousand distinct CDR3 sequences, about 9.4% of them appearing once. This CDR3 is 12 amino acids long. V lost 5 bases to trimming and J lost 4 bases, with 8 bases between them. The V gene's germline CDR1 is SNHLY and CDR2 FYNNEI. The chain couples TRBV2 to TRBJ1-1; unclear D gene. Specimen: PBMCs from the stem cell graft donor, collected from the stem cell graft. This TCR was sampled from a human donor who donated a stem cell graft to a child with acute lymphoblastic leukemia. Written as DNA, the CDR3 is TGTGCCAGCAGTACCTGGGGCACTGAAGCTTTCTTT. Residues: CASSTWGTEAFF.